This passage covers 10 T cell receptor beta chains from one sample sequenced in a study of siplizumab effects on memory and regulatory T cells. Here immunoSEQ multiplex PCR was the method, and the copy in TCRdb shows in-frame clones only, minus some. The sample shows over 85,000 clones, approximately 93% of them seen only once. Sequences were obtained from CD8+ T cells sorted from blood. These receptor sequences come from a human donor in good health.

The rearrangement joins TRBV19 to TRBJ2-7; 8 bases align to TRBD2. The CDR3 length is 15 residues. V lost 1 base to trimming and J lost 1 base; unmatched junction nucleotides: 3. CDR1 is LNHDA and CDR2 is SQIVND in the germline V gene (reference sequence). The CDR3 sequence: CASSIAGGPSYEQYF. For the CDR3, the DNA is TGTGCCAGTAGTATAGCGGGAGGGCCTTCCTACGAGCAGTACTTC.

The DNA of the CDR3 is TGTGCCAGCAGCTTGGGGCAAGGGGACTACACTGGAAACACCATATATTTT. Its protein is CASSLGQGDYTGNTIYF. The J gene is TRBJ1-3, the V gene TRBV5-6; tentatively, D is TRBD1 (5 bases). The CDR3 is 17 amino acids. Germline CDR1 SGHDT, CDR2 YYEEEE. Deletions cut 0 bases from V and 2 bases from J, with 15 bases between.

In its sample, this clone was seen once. This chain uses TRBV4-3 with TRBJ2-1, with TRBD2 matching over 8 bases. Germline lookup yields CDR1 LGHNA and CDR2 YSLEER. The CDR3 runs 15 residues. Trimming removed 0 bases from V and 6 bases from J; junction bases left unmatched: 4. DNA for the CDR3: TGCGCCAGCAGCCAAGAAACGGGAGGGGGCAATGAGCAGTTCTTC. Its translation is CASSQETGGGNEQFF.

V and J are TRBV13 and TRBJ2-3; tentatively, D is TRBD2 (5 bases). Deletions cut 1 base from V and 5 bases from J, with 10 bases between. Germline loops: CDR1 PRHDT, CDR2 FYEKMQ (reference sequence). This CDR3 region has 14 residues. The DNA for the CDR3 is TGTGCCAGCAGCTTAGTGAGGGCAGGAGATACGCAGTATTTT. Translation: CASSLVRAGDTQYF.

The chain uses TRBV5-5 and TRBJ2-7, with 9 bases that match TRBD1. There are 15 residues in the CDR3. The germline V gene encodes CDR1 SGHKS and CDR2 YYEKEE (reference sequence). With V trimmed by 4 bases and J by 1 base, 6 bases remained unmatched. This chain's CDR3 is CASSAGQGRSYEQYF. For the CDR3, the DNA is TGTGCCAGCAGCGCGGGACAGGGTAGGTCCTACGAGCAGTACTTC.

J is TRBJ1-2 and V is TRBV6-1, with unresolved D. The V gene lost 6 bases and the J gene lost 5 bases, with 19 bases spanning the gap. This CDR3 comprises 15 residues. The V gene's germline CDR1 is MNHNS and CDR2 SASEGT. CDR3: CASSPITSGTYGYTF. DNA for the CDR3: TGTGCCAGCAGCCCTATTACCTCAGGAACTTATGGCTACACCTTC.

The gene calls are TRBV5-1 and TRBJ2-7, with TRBD2 matching over 12 bases. The CDR3 covers 15 residues. Germline CDR1 SGHRS, CDR2 YFSETQ. V lost 4 bases to trimming and J lost 4 bases; unmatched junction nucleotides: 6. Here the CDR3 reads CASSRGLAGQYEQYF. Here the CDR3 DNA reads TGCGCCAGCAGCCGCGGACTAGCGGGGCAATACGAGCAGTACTTC. The full variable domain, in which reference TRBV5-1 and TRBJ2-7 provide the parts outside the CDR3, is KAGVTQTPRYLIKTRGQQVTLSCSPISGHRSVSWYQQTPGQGLQFLFEYFSETQRNKGNFPGRFSGRQFSNSRSEMNVSTLELGDSALYLCASSRGLAGQYEQYFGPGTRLTVT.

The chain is built from TRBV27 and TRBJ2-3; TRBD2 agrees at 11 bases. V trimming: 5 bases; J trimming: 1 base; junction bases outside the gene matches: 8. Germline CDR1 is MNHEY and CDR2 is SMNVEV (reference sequence). This CDR3 comprises 17 residues. CDR3 sequence (DNA): TGTGCCAGCAGTCCGATCCTGACTAGCGGGGGCACAGATACGCAGTATTTT. This codes for CASSPILTSGGTDTQYF.

The genes are TRBV6-1 and TRBJ2-1; D possibly corresponds to TRBD1 (5 bases). This CDR3 is built from 18 residues. The V end lost 3 bases, the J end lost 8 bases, and 26 bases lay between the germline ends. Germline V lookup: CDR1 MNHNS, CDR2 SASEGT. The CDR3, as DNA: TGTGCCAGCAGTGACCCCAGGCAGGGCCCCGTGAGTTCGGATGAGCAGTTCTTC. It is translated as CASSDPRQGPVSSDEQFF.

This chain links TRBV7-3 with TRBJ1-1; maybe TRBD1 (6 bases). This CDR3 has 14 residues. The germline V gene has CDR1 SGHTA and CDR2 FQGTGA. With 0 bases removed from V and 7 bases from J, the gap between germline ends came to 12 bases. CDR3: CASSLTSGHVEAFF. DNA of the CDR3: TGTGCCAGCAGCTTAACTTCGGGACACGTTGAAGCTTTCTTT.